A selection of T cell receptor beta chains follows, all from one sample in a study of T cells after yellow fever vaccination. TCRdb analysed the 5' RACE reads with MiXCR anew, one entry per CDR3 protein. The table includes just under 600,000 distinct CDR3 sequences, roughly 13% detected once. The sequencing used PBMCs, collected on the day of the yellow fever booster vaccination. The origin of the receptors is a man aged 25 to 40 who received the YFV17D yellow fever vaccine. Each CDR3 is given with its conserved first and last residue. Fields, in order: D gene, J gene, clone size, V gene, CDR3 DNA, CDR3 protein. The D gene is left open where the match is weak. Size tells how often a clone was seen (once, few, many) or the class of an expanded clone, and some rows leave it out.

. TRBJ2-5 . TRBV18 TGTGCCAGCTCACCCCGCCAGAGCGAGCAAGAGACCCAGTACTTC CASSPRQSEQETQYF
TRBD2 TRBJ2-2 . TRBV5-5 TGTGCCAGCAGCGGCTTGGGAGGGCCGGCCGGGGAGCTGTTTTTT CASSGLGGPAGELFF
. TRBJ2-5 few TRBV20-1 TGCAGTGCTAGGAGGACAGAGCAAGAGACCCAGTACTTC CSARRTEQETQYF
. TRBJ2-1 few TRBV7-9 TGTGCCAGCAGCTTAATGGGGTCCAATGAGCAGTTCTTC CASSLMGSNEQFF
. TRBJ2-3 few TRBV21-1 TGTGCCAGCAGCAACCCCTGCGACGGGACCTGGGGGACAGATACGCAGTATTTT CASSNPCDGTWGTDTQYF
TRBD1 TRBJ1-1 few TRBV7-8 TGTGCCAGCAGCTTAGCTCCGGGACAGTTGAACACTGAAGCTTTCTTT CASSLAPGQLNTEAFF
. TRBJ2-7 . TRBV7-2 TGTGCCAGCAGCTCATGGGAGGCGGGCGGCGAGCAGTACTTC CASSSWEAGGEQYF
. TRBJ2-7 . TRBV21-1 TGTGCCAGCGGGGACAGACCAGGTTCCTACGAGCAGTACTTC CASGDRPGSYEQYF
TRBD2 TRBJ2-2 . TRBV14 TGTGCCAGCAGCCGAAGGACTAGCGAATTCACCGGGGAGCTGTTTTTT CASSRRTSEFTGELFF
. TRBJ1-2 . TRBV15 TGTGCCACCAGCAGAGTGGGGACGGACTATGGCTACACCTTC CATSRVGTDYGYTF
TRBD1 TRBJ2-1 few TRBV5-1 TGCGCCAGCCGCCAAATGACAGGGTTGAACAACGGTGAGCAGTTCTTC CASRQMTGLNNGEQFF
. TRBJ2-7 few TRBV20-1 TGCAGTGCTAGCTGGGACAACCTCTACGAGCAGTACTTC CSASWDNLYEQYF
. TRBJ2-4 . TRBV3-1 TGTGCCAGCAGCCAAGTGACCCGTGTGGGAGCCAAAAACATTCAGTACTTC CASSQVTRVGAKNIQYF
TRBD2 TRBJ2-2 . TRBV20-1 TGCAGTGCTACTAGCGGGAGGGGGGTTGGCACCGGGGAGCTGTTTTTT CSATSGRGVGTGELFF
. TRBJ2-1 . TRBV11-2 TGTGCCAGCAGCTTAGAGCCCAAAGATTCGAGCTCCTACAATGAGCAGTTCTTC CASSLEPKDSSSYNEQFF
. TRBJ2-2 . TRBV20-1 TGCTGTGCTAGTAAGCGGTACACCGGGGAGCTGTTTTTT CCASKRYTGELFF
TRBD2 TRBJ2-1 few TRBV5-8 TGTGCCAGCAGCGGGAAAAGCGGGACCTCCTACAATGAGCAGTTCTTC CASSGKSGTSYNEQFF
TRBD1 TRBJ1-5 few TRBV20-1 TGCAGTGCTAGAGATGGGACAGCTAATCAGCCCCAGCATTTT CSARDGTANQPQHF
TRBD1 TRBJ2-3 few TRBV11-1 TGTGCCAGCAAACCCCCAGGGGGCTCGACGGATACGCAGTATTTT CASKPPGGSTDTQYF
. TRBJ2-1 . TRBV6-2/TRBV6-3 TGTGCCAGCAGCCGCCATAGTACTAGGGGCAATGAGCAGTTCTTC CASSRHSTRGNEQFF
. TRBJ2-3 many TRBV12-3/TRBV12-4 TGTGCCAGCAGTTCCAACTTTGAGGGCACAGATACGCAGTATTTT CASSSNFEGTDTQYF
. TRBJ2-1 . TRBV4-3 TGCGCCAGCAGCCAAGAAATTTTAGAGGAGAGATACAATGAGCAGTTCTTC CASSQEILEERYNEQFF
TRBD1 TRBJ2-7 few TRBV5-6 TGTGCCAGCAGCCCTACATTCTCCGGGACAGGGTCTCCCGAGCAGTACTTC CASSPTFSGTGSPEQYF
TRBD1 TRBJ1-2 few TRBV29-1 TGCAGCGTTGAAGATGTGGGACAGGGACGTCTTGGCTACACCTTC CSVEDVGQGRLGYTF
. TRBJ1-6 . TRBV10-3 TGTGCCATCAGTGCTACCCTGACGGCCGGCTCCTATAATTCACCCCTCCACTTT CAISATLTAGSYNSPLHF
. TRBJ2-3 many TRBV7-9 TGTGCCAGCAGCTTTAGCAGGGGCTGGGGAGATACGCAGTATTTT CASSFSRGWGDTQYF
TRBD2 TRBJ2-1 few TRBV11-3 TGTGCCAGCAGCAGGGGACTAGCGGGAGGTAATGAGCAGTTCTTC CASSRGLAGGNEQFF
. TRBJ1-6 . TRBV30 TGTGCCTGGACGGGACAAAGTGGTTCACCCCTCCACTTT CAWTGQSGSPLHF
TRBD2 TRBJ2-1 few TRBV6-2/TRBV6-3 TGTGCCAGCAACCCTCGGACTAGCGGGAGGACCTACAATGAGCAGTTCTTC CASNPRTSGRTYNEQFF